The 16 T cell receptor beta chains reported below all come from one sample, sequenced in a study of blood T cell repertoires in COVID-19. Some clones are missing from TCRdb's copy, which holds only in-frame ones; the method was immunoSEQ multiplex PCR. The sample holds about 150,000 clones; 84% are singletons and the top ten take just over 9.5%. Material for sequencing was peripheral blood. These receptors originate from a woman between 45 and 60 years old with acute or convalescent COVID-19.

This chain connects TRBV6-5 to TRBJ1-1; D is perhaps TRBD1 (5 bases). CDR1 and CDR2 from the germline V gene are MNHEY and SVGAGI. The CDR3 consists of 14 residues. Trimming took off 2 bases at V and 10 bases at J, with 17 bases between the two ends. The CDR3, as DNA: TGTGCCAGCAGTTACCCCTCAGGGTGGCTCGGAGCTTTCTTT. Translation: CASSYPSGWLGAFF.

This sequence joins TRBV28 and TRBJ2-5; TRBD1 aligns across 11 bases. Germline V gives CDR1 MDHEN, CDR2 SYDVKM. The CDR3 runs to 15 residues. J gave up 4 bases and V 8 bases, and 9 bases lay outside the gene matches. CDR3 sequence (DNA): TGTGCCAGCCGATACCCCGGGACAGGGGGAGAGACCCAGTACTTC. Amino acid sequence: CASRYPGTGGETQYF.

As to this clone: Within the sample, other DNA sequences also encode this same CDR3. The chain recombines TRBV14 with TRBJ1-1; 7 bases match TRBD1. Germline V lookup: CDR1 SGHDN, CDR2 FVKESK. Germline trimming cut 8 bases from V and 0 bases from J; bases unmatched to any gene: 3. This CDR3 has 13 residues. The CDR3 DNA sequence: TGTGCCAGCCTGGGACAGCTGAACACTGAAGCTTTCTTT. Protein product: CASLGQLNTEAFF.

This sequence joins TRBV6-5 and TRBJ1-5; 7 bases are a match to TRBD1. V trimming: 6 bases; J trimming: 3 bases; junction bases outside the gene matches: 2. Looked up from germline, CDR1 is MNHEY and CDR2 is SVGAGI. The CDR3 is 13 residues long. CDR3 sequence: CASRQGNNQPQHF. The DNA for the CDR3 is TGTGCCAGCAGACAGGGGAACAATCAGCCCCAGCATTTT.

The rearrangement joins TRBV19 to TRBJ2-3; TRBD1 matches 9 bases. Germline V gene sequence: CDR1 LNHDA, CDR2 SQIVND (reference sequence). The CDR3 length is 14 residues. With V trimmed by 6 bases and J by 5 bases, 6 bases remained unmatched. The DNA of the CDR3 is TGTGCCAGTAGCCGGACAGGGGATCAAGATACGCAGTATTTT. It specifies CASSRTGDQDTQYF.

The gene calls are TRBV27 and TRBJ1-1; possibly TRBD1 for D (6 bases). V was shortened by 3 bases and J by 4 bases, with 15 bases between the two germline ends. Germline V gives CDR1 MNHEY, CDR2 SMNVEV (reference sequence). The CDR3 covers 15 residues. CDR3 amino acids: CASSFRGAQSTEAFF. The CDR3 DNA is TGTGCCAGCAGTTTTCGGGGGGCGCAGAGCACTGAAGCTTTCTTT.

The CDR3 DNA is TGTGCCAGCAGCGCCTCGGGGGGGCCCTACAATGAGCAGTTCTTC. Encoded protein: CASSASGGPYNEQFF. The V call is TRBV7-2, the J call TRBJ2-1; the match to TRBD2 covers 8 bases. The CDR3 totals 15 residues. V shed 5 bases, J shed 2 bases, and the junction held 5 bases outside the gene matches. CDR1 is SGHTA, CDR2 FQGNSA, per germline.

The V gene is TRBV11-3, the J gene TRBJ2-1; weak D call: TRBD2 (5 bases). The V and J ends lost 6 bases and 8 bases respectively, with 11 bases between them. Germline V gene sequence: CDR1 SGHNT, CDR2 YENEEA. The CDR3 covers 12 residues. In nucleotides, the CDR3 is TGTGCCAGCAGGGGGAGTTCCGATGAGCAGTTCTTC. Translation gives CASRGSSDEQFF.

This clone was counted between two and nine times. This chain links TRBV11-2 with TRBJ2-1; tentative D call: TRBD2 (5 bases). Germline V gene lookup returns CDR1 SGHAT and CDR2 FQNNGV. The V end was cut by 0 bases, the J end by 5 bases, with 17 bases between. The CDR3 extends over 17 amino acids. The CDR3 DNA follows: TGTGCCAGCAGCTTAGATGCCCACCCCGTGCGGGACAATGAGCAGTTCTTC. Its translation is CASSLDAHPVRDNEQFF.

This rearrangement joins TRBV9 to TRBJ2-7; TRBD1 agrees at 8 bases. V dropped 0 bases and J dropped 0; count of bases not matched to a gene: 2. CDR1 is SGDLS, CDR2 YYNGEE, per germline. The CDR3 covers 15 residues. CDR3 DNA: TGTGCCAGCAGCGTAGGGACAGGGACCTCCTACGAGCAGTACTTC. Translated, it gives CASSVGTGTSYEQYF.

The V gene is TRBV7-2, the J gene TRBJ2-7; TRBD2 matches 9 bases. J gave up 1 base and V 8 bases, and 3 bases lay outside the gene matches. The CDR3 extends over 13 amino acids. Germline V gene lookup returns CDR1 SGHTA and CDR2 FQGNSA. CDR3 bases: TGTGCCAGCGTGCGGGGGGGGTCCTACGAGCAGTACTTC. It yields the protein CASVRGGSYEQYF.

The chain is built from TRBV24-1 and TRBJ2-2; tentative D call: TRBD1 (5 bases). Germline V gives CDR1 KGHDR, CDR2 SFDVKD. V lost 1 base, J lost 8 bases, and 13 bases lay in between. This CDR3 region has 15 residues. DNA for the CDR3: TGTGCCACCAGTGATTTCCCGGACCAGGGAGGGGAGCTGTTTTTT. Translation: CATSDFPDQGGELFF.

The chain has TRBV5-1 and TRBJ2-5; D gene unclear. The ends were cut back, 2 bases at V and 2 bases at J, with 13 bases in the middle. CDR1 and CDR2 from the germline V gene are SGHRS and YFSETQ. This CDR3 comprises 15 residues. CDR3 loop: CASSFGSAQQETQYF. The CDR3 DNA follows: TGCGCCAGCAGCTTTGGATCAGCACAGCAAGAGACCCAGTACTTC. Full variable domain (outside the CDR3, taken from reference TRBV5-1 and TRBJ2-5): KAGVTQTPRYLIKTRGQQVTLSCSPISGHRSVSWYQQTPGQGLQFLFEYFSETQRNKGNFPGRFSGRQFSNSRSEMNVSTLELGDSALYLCASSFGSAQQETQYFGPGTRLLVL.

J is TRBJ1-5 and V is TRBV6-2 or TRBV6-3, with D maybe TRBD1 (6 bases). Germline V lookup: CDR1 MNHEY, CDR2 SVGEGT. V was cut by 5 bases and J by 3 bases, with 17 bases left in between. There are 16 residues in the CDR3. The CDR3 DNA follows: TGTGCCAGCAGTGACGGAGGGGGGGCGCCCAATCAGCCCCAGCATTTT. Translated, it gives CASSDGGGAPNQPQHF.

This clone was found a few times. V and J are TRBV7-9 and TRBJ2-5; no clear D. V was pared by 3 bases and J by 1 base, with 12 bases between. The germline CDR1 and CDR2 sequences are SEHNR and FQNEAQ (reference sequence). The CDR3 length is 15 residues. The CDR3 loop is CASSFILSVQETQYF. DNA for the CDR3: TGTGCCAGCAGCTTCATACTAAGCGTCCAAGAGACCCAGTACTTC.

In nucleotides, the CDR3 is TGTGCCATCAGTGAGGGACAGGTTAACTCGGGGGCCAACGTCCTGACTTTC. This sequence encodes CAISEGQVNSGANVLTF. The V gene is TRBV10-3, the J gene TRBJ2-6; 7 bases fit TRBD1. The V gene's germline CDR1 is ENHRY and CDR2 SYGVKD. Losses at the gene ends were 2 bases for V and 4 bases for J; bases not matched to a gene: 8. The CDR3 length is 17 residues.